This T cell receptor (beta chain) was captured by sequencing in a study of blood T cell repertoires in COVID-19. Across the study: There were acute and convalescent COVID-19 samples, and they came from the United States, Italy and Spain. In each case, the material was cDNA or gDNA derived from T cells, B-cell-depleted T cells, or PBMCs.

In the study's own analysis: Counts of nucleated cells, estimated from reference gene primer amplification, were obtained. The assay was immunoSEQ multiplex PCR, and TCRdb's table has in-frame clones only and misses some. V and J calls and clone size are copied from that table; D and trimming were computed from the DNA. The profile shows about 150,000 clones, roughly 90% of them singletons. V lost 2 bases and J lost 8; bases outside the gene matches: 11. Per the germline V gene, CDR1 is SGHNT and CDR2 is YYREEE (reference sequence). The CDR3 extends over 16 amino acids. This sequence originates from a woman between 45 and 65 years old with acute or convalescent COVID-19. The chain joins TRBV5-4 to TRBJ2-2; TRBD1 aligns across 8 bases. Sequencing was carried out using peripheral blood. DNA for the CDR3: TGTGCCAGCAGCTTATGGGACAGGTATTTTGCAGGGGAGCTGTTTTTT. It specifies CASSLWDRYFAGELFF. The variable domain in full, completed from reference TRBV5-4 and TRBJ2-2, reads ETGVTQSPTHLIKTRGQQVTLRCSSQSGHNTVSWYQQALGQGPQFIFQYYREEENGRGNFPPRFSGLQFPNYSSELNVNALELDDSALYLCASSLWDRYFAGELFFGEGSRLTVL.